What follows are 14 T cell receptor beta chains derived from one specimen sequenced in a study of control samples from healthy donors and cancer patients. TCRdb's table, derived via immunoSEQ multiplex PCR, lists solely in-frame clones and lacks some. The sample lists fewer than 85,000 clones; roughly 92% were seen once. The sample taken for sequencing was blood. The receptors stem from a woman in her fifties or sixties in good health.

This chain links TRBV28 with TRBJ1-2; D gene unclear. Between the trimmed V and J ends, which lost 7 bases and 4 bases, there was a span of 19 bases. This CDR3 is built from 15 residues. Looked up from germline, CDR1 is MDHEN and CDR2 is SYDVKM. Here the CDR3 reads CASTPSSQLPYGYTF. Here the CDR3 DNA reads TGTGCCAGCACGCCTAGTTCACAACTTCCCTATGGCTACACCTTC.

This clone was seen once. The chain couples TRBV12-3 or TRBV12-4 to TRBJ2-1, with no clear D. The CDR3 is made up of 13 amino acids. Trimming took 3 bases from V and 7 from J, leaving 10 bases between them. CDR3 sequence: CASSFGRINEQFF. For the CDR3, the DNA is TGTGCCAGCAGTTTCGGAAGGATTAATGAGCAGTTCTTC.

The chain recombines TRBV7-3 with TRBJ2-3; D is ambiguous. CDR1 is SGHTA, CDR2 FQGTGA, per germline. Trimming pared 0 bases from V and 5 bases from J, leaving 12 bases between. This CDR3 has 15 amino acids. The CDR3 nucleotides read TGTGCCAGCAGCTTAACCGGCCACCGCGGAGATACGCAGTATTTT. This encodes CASSLTGHRGDTQYF.

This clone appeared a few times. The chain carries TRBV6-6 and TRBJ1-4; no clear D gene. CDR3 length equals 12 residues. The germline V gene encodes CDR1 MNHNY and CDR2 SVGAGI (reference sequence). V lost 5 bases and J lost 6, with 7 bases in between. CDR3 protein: CASSAQYEKLFF. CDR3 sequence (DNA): TGTGCCAGCAGTGCGCAATATGAAAAACTGTTTTTT.

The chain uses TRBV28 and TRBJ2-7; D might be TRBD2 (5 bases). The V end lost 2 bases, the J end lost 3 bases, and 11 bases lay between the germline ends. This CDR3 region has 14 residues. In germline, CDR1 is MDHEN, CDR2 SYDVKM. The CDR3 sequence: CASSLTAAYYEQYF. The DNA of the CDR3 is TGTGCCAGCAGTTTAACAGCGGCTTACTACGAGCAGTACTTC.

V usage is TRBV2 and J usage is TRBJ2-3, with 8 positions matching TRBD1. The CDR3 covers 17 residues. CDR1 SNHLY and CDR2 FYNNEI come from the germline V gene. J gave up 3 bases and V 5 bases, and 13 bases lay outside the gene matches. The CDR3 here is CASSFRTGRYSTDTQYF. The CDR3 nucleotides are TGTGCCAGCAGTTTCCGGACAGGGCGCTACAGTACAGATACGCAGTATTTT.

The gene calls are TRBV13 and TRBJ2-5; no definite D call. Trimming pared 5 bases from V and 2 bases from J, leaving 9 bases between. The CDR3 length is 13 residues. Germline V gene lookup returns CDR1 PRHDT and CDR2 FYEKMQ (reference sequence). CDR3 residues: CASSERLQETQYF. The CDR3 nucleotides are TGTGCCAGCAGCGAACGGCTACAAGAGACCCAGTACTTC.

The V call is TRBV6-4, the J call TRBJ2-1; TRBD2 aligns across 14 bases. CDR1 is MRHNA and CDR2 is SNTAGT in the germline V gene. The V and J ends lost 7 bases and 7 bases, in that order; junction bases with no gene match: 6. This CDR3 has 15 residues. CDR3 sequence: CASKNGTSGSNEQFF. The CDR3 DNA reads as TGTGCCAGCAAGAACGGGACTAGCGGGAGTAATGAGCAGTTCTTC.

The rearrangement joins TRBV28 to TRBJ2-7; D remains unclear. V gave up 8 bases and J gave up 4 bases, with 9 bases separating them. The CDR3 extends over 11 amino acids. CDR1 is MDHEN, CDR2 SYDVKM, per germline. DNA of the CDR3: TGTGCCAGCCAGGACGAGTACGAGCAGTACTTC. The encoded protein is CASQDEYEQYF.

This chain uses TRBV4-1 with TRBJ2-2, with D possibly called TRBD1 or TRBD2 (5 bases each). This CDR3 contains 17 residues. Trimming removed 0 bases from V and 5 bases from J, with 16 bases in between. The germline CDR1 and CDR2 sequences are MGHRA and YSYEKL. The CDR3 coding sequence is TGCGCCAGCAGCCAAGATGGGCACGGGACGGTGACCGGGGAGCTGTTTTTT. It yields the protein CASSQDGHGTVTGELFF.

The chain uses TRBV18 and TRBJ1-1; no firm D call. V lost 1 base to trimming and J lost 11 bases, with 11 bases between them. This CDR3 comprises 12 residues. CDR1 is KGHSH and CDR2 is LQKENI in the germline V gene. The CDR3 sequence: CASSPQGLEAFF. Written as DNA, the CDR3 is TGTGCCAGCTCACCACAAGGGCTCGAGGCTTTCTTT.

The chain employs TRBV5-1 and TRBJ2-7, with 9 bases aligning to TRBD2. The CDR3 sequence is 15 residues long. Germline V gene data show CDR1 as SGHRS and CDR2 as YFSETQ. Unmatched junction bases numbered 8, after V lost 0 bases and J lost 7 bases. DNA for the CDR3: TGCGCCAGCAGCTTGGCACGCGGGAGGGCCGGAGAGCAGTACTTC. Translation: CASSLARGRAGEQYF.

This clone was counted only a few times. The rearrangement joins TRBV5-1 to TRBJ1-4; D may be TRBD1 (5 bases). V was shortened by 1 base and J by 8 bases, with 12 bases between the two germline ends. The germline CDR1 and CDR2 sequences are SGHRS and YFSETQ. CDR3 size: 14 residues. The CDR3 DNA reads TGCGCCAGCAGCTTGCGGGGCCGGACCGAAAAACTGTTTTTT. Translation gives CASSLRGRTEKLFF.

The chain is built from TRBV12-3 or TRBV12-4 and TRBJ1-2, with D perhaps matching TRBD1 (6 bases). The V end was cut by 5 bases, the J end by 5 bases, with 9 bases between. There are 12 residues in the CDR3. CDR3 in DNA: TGTGCCAGCAGTGACCAGGGGTATGGCTACACCTTC. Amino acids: CASSDQGYGYTF.